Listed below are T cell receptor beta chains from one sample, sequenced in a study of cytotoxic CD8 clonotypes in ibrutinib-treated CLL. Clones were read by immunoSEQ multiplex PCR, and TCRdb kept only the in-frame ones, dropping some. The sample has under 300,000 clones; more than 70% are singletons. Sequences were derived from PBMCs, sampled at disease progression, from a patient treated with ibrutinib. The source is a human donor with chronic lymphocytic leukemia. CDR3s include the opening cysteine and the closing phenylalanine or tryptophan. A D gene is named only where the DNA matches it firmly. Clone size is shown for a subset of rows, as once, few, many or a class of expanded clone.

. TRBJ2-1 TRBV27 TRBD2 TGTGCCAGCAGTTTATCGGGCGGGAGCTCCTACAATGAGCAGTTCTTC CASSLSGGSSYNEQFF
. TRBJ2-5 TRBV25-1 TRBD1 TGTGCCAGCAGGGACAGGGGCATTTTGTTCGAGACCCAGTACTTC CASRDRGILFETQYF
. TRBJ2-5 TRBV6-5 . TGTGCCAGCAGGGGGCTCCGCCGCCGGGAGACCCAGTACTTC CASRGLRRRETQYF
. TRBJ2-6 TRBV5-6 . TGTGCCAGCAGCCCGACAGTCTTCTCTGGGGCCAACGTCCTGACTTTC CASSPTVFSGANVLTF
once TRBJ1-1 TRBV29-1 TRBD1 TGCAGCGCTAAGACAGGGATGAACACTGAAGCTTTCTTT CSAKTGMNTEAFF
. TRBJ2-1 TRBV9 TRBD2 TGTGCCAGCAGCTCCAGCGGGGGGGCGTATAATGAGCAGTTCTTC CASSSSGGAYNEQFF
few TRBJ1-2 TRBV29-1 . TGCAGCGTTGGAAGTAACTATGGCTACACCTTC CSVGSNYGYTF
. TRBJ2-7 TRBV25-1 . TGTGCCAGCAGTGAACGGGGGCACGAGCAGTACTTC CASSERGHEQYF
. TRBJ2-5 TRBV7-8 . TGTGCCAGCAGGCTGACTAGTGCAGAGACCCAGTACTTC CASRLTSAETQYF
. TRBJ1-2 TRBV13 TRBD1 TGTGCCAGCAGCACCCAGGGGGCGCTGGATGGCTACACCTTC CASSTQGALDGYTF
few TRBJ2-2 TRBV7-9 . TGTGCCAGCAGCTACGAAGTCGGGGAGCTGTTTTTT CASSYEVGELFF
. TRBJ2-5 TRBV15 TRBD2 TGTGCCACCAGCAGCGGGGGGCAAGAGACCCAGTACTTC CATSSGGQETQYF
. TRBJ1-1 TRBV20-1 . TGCAGTGCTAGGGACAGTCAAGCTTTCTTT CSARDSQAFF
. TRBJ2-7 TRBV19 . TGTGCCAGAGAATGGATCCTATCCTACGAGCAGTACTTC CAREWILSYEQYF
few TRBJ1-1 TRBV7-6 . TGTGCCAGCAGCTTACCGGGCCTTGAAGCTTTCTTT CASSLPGLEAFF
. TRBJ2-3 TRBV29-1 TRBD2 TGCAGCGTTGCCGGACGGGGGGGACGCGCAGATACGCAGTATTTT CSVAGRGGRADTQYF
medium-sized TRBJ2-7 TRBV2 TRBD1 TGTGCCAGCAGTGGACAGGGGTCCTCCTACGAGCAGTACTTC CASSGQGSSYEQYF
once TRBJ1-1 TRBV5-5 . TGTGCCAGCAGTCCAGACAGTCGTGAAGCTTTCTTT CASSPDSREAFF
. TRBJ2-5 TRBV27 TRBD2 TGTGCCAGCAGTAAGAGCGGGAGGGCCGTGGAGACCCAGTACTTC CASSKSGRAVETQYF
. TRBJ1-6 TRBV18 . TGTGCCAGCTCACCCGGGACATTATTTGCACCCCTCCACTTT CASSPGTLFAPLHF
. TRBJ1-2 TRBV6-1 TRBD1 TGTGCCAGCAGTGAAGTTTATGCAGGGGGCATCTATGGCTACACCTTC CASSEVYAGGIYGYTF
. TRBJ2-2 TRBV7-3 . TGTGCCAGCAGCTTACTAGGAACGAACACCGGGGAGCTGTTTTTT CASSLLGTNTGELFF
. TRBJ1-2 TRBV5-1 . TGCGCCAGCAGCTTGGGGGCAGGGCTGTATGGCTACACCTTC CASSLGAGLYGYTF
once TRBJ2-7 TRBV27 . TGTGCCAGCAGTTTGGGGAGAACCTACGAGCAGTACTTC CASSLGRTYEQYF
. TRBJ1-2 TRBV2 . TGTGCCAGCATGGCGACTACAGGGAATGGCTACACCTTC CASMATTGNGYTF
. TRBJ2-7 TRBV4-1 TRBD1 TGCGCCAGCAGCCAGGGACAGGGCGAGCAGTACTTC CASSQGQGEQYF
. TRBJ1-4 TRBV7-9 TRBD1 TGTGCCAGCAGCCCAGGGGGGAGGGCCGAAAAACTGTTTTTT CASSPGGRAEKLFF
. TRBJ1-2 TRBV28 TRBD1 TGTGCCAGCAGTAGGCAGGGGGCAGATGTTTACGGCTACACCTTC CASSRQGADVYGYTF
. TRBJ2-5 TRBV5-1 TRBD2 TGCGCCAGCAAGCGGGGGGAAGAGACCCAGTACTTC CASKRGEETQYF
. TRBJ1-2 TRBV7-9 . TGTGCCAGCAGCCAGACCGGGGTCTGGGGCTACACCTTC CASSQTGVWGYTF
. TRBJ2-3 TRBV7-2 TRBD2 TGTGCCAGCAGCTTAGAGGCCAGCGGGGGGGCGAGCGCAGATACGCAGTATTTT CASSLEASGGASADTQYF
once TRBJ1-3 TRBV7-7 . TGTGCCAGCAGCATAAACCAGGGGCCTGGAAACACCATATATTTT CASSINQGPGNTIYF
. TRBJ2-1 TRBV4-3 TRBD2 TGCGCCAGCAGCCAGGAACCGGGACTAGCGCCCGACAATGAGCAGTTCTTC CASSQEPGLAPDNEQFF
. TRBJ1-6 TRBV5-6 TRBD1 TGTGCCAGCAGATACCGACAGGGTTCACCCCTCCACTTT CASRYRQGSPLHF
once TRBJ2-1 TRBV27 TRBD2 TGTGCCAGCAGTTTTCGTGGACTAGCAATCAATGAGCAGTTCTTC CASSFRGLAINEQFF
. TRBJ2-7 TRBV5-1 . TGCGCCAGCAGCTTGGTGACCCTGGGGACCTACGAGCAGTACTTC CASSLVTLGTYEQYF
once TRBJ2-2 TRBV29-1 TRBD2 TGCAGCGTTGACCGGGGGGGAACCGGGGAGCTGTTTTTT CSVDRGGTGELFF
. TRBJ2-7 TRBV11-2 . TGTGCCAGCAGCTCGAGGCTCCTCTACGAGCAGTACTTC CASSSRLLYEQYF
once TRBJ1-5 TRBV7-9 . TGTGCCAGCAGCTCTACAGGGATTCCGGATCAGCCCCAGCATTTT CASSSTGIPDQPQHF
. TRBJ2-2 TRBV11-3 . TGTGCCAGCAGCTCCTCTTCGGGGGGCAGGGACACCGGGGAGCTGTTTTTT CASSSSSGGRDTGELFF
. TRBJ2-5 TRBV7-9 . TGTGCCAGCAGCTTACTGGCAGGCCCAGGGGGGGCCCAGTACTTC CASSLLAGPGGAQYF
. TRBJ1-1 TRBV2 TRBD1 TGTGCCAGCAGTCAAATCAGGGGGGGCACTGAAGCTTTCTTT CASSQIRGGTEAFF